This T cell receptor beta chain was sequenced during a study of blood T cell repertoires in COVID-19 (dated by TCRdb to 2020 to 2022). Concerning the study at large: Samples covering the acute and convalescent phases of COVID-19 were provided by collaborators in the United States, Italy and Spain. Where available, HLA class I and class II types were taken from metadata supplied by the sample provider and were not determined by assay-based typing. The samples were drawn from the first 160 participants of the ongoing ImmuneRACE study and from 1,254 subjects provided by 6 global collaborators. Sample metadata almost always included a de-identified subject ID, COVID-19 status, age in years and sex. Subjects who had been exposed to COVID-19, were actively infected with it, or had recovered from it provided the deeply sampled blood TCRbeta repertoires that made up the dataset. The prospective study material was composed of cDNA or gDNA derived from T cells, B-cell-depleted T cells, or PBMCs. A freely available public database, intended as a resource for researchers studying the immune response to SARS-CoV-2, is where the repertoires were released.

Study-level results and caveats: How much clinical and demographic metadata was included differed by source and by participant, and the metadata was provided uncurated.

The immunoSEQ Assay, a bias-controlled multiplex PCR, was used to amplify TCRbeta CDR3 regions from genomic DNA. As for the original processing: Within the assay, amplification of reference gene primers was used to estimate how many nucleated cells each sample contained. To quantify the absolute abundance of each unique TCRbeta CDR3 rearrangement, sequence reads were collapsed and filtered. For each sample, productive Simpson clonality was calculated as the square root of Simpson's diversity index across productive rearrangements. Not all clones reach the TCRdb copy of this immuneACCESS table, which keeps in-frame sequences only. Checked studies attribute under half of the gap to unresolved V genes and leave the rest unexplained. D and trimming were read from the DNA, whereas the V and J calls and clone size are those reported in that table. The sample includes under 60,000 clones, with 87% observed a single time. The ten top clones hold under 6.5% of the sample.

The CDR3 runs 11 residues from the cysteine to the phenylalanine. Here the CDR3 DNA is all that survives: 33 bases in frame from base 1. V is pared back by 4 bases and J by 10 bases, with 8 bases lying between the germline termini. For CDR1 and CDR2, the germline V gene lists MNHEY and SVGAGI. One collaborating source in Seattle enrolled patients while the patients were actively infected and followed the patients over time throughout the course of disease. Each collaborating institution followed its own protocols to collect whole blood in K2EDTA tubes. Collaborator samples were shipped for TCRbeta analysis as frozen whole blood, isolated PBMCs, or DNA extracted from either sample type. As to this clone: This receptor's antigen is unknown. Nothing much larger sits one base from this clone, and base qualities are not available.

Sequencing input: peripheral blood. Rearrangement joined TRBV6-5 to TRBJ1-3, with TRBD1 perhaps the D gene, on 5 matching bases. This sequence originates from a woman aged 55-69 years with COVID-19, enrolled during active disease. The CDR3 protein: CASSSRGTIYF. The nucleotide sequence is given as TGTGCCAGCAGTTCTCGGGGGACCATATATTTT.